A single sample gave rise to the 27 T cell receptor beta chains below, sequenced in a study of shared clonotypes between healthy human individuals. Naive CD8 cells were CD45RO-negative, positively selected for CCR7, excluding terminally differentiated effector memory CD45RA+ cells. Using immunoSEQ multiplex PCR, the repertoire was profiled, and TCRdb retains in-frame clones only, with some absent. The sample lists some 2,000,000 clones, roughly 95% seen once, with 0.85% to 1.3% in the top ten. Sample: naive CD8+ T cells sorted from blood. The receptor source for this set is a man aged 18 to 29 in good health.

J is TRBJ1-1 and V is TRBV6-5; 8 bases match TRBD1. Germline CDR1 and CDR2: MNHEY and SVGAGI. Losses at the gene ends were 6 bases for V and 1 base for J; bases not matched to a gene: 7. The CDR3 is made up of 15 amino acids. The CDR3 DNA is TGTGCCAGCAGCACATCGACAGGGGAGAACACTGAAGCTTTCTTT. Its protein is CASSTSTGENTEAFF.

The chain employs TRBV27 and TRBJ2-7, with TRBD1 identical over 9 bases. This CDR3 contains 17 residues. The V gene's germline CDR1 is MNHEY and CDR2 SMNVEV (reference sequence). The junction had 14 bases not matched to a gene; V was cut back by 4 bases and J by 4 bases. This CDR3 reads CASSSILRTGASYEQYF. DNA of the CDR3: TGTGCCAGCAGTTCGATTCTCCGGACAGGGGCAAGTTACGAGCAGTACTTC.

The chain combines TRBV27 with TRBJ2-2; D unresolved. The CDR3 is 16 residues long. V shed 2 bases and J shed 3 bases, with 13 bases lying between them. Germline CDR1 reads MNHEY; CDR2 reads SMNVEV (reference sequence). The CDR3 is CASSLGPTEDTGELFF. The CDR3, as DNA: TGTGCCAGCAGTTTAGGGCCTACCGAGGACACCGGGGAGCTGTTTTTT.

Of note for this clone: Other DNA sequences in the same sample also yield this CDR3. This rearrangement joins TRBV7-9 to TRBJ2-5; D is unresolved. Looked up from germline, CDR1 is SEHNR and CDR2 is FQNEAQ (reference sequence). The CDR3 runs 14 residues. V was trimmed by 4 bases and J by 0 bases, leaving 9 bases between them. CDR3 bases: TGTGCCAGCAGCTCCCCACGGGACCAAGAGACCCAGTACTTC. Protein sequence: CASSSPRDQETQYF. Supplemented by reference TRBV7-9 and TRBJ2-5, the full variable domain reads DTGVSQNPRHKITKRGQNVTFRCDPISEHNRLYWYRQTLGQGPEFLTYFQNEAQLEKSRLLSDRFSAERPKGSFSTLEIQRTEQGDSAMYLCASSSPRDQETQYFGPGTRLLVL.

This clone appeared once. The V and J genes are TRBV7-2 and TRBJ2-1; possible D gene TRBD1, 7 bases. The CDR3 is 17 residues long. From germline, CDR1 is SGHTA and CDR2 FQGNSA. V lost 4 bases and J lost 3, with 19 bases in between. CDR3 sequence: CASSSPRGEVYYNEQFF. CDR3 nucleotide sequence: TGTGCCAGCAGCTCCCCCAGGGGGGAGGTTTACTACAATGAGCAGTTCTTC.

V is TRBV6-6 and J is TRBJ2-3, with a tentative D call TRBD1 (6 bases). The CDR3 consists of 16 residues. Germline CDR1 reads MNHNY; CDR2 reads SVGAGI (reference sequence). The V end was cut by 7 bases, the J end by 2 bases, with 19 bases between. The chain's CDR3 is CASTLQGSPTTDTQYF. The CDR3 DNA sequence: TGTGCCAGCACCCTACAGGGCTCCCCAACCACAGATACGCAGTATTTT.

V is TRBV27 and J is TRBJ2-1, with 10 bases matching TRBD2. J gave up 3 bases and V 5 bases, and 7 bases lay outside the gene matches. Germline V gene lookup returns CDR1 MNHEY and CDR2 SMNVEV (reference sequence). The CDR3 is 16 residues long. The CDR3 loop reads CASSDIAGGLYNEQFF. CDR3 nucleotides: TGTGCCAGCAGTGATATAGCGGGAGGCCTCTACAATGAGCAGTTCTTC.

V and J are TRBV25-1 and TRBJ2-2; D gene uncertain. There are 16 residues in the CDR3. The germline V and J ends were trimmed by 3 bases and 0 bases, with 11 bases remaining between them. Germline V gene sequence: CDR1 MGHDK, CDR2 SYGVNS. The CDR3 nucleotides are TGTGCCAGCAGTGATTTAGGCAGTCCGAACACCGGGGAGCTGTTTTTT. Translating it yields CASSDLGSPNTGELFF.

On this clone itself: Distinct nucleotide sequences in the sample also encode this CDR3. The chain couples TRBV10-3 to TRBJ2-7; D gene uncertain. There are 11 residues in the CDR3. Trimming cost V 8 bases and J 3 bases, with 8 bases left between them. CDR1 and CDR2 (germline): ENHRY, SYGVKD. Here the CDR3 reads CAIGWGYEQYF. The CDR3 DNA reads as TGTGCCATCGGTTGGGGCTACGAGCAGTACTTC.

CDR3 sequence reads: CASSVLGTGELFF. The DNA for the CDR3 is TGTGCCAGCAGTGTGTTGGGCACCGGGGAGCTGTTTTTT. The V gene is TRBV6-1, the J gene TRBJ2-2; D unresolved. Germline V gene sequence: CDR1 MNHNS, CDR2 SASEGT. CDR3 length: 13 residues. Trimming stripped 4 bases from V and 4 bases from J, with 7 bases between.

In its sample, this clone was seen once. The chain is built from TRBV5-5 and TRBJ2-3; D might be TRBD2 (6 bases). The CDR3 totals 17 residues. Trimming stripped 0 bases from V and 0 bases from J, with 14 bases between. CDR1 and CDR2 from the germline V gene are SGHKS and YYEKEE (reference sequence). The CDR3 protein is CASSLELARSSTDTQYF. The CDR3 bases are TGTGCCAGCAGCTTGGAACTAGCAAGATCTAGCACAGATACGCAGTATTTT.

This clone was counted once. The gene calls are TRBV2 and TRBJ2-1, with 10 bases that match TRBD2. The CDR3 is 17 amino acids. V dropped 7 bases and J dropped 3; count of bases not matched to a gene: 12. The germline V gene has CDR1 SNHLY and CDR2 FYNNEI. In nucleotides, the CDR3 is TGTGCCAGCACCGGGAGCGGGGGGGCCCCCGGCTACAATGAGCAGTTCTTC. Translation: CASTGSGGAPGYNEQFF.

The table lists this clone with a count of one. V and J are TRBV9 and TRBJ2-7, with D possibly called TRBD1 or TRBD2 (6 bases each). Trimming pared 3 bases from V and 0 bases from J, leaving 13 bases between. The V gene's germline CDR1 is SGDLS and CDR2 YYNGEE. The length of the CDR3 is 15 residues. The CDR3 loop is CASSEEGDASYEQYF. DNA of the CDR3: TGTGCCAGCAGCGAGGAGGGGGACGCCTCCTACGAGCAGTACTTC.

To note about this clone: The same CDR3 arises from other DNA sequences in this sample as well. CDR3 region: CASSLDRGFYEQYF. The CDR3 region has the DNA TGTGCCAGCAGCTTAGATCGGGGGTTCTACGAGCAGTACTTC. V and J are TRBV11-2 and TRBJ2-7; possibly TRBD2 for D (6 bases). This CDR3 contains 14 residues. V was shortened by 0 bases and J by 3 bases, with 9 bases between the two germline ends. Germline V CDR1 and CDR2: SGHAT, FQNNGV. Drawing the rest from reference TRBV11-2 and TRBJ2-7, the complete variable domain is EAGVAQSPRYKIIEKRQSVAFWCNPISGHATLYWYQQILGQGPKLLIQFQNNGVVDDSQLPKDRFSAERLKGVDSTLKIQPAKLEDSAVYLCASSLDRGFYEQYFGPGTRLTVT.

This clone appeared a single time. The chain uses TRBV19 and TRBJ2-7; D is undetermined. CDR1 and CDR2 (germline): LNHDA, SQIVND (reference sequence). This CDR3 is built from 15 residues. V lost 3 bases and J lost 5, with 17 bases in between. CDR3 residues: CASSMGYDLDHEQYF. The CDR3 DNA reads TGTGCCAGTAGTATGGGTTACGACCTGGACCACGAGCAGTACTTC.

This rearrangement joins TRBV10-1 to TRBJ2-5; 8 nucleotides line up with TRBD1. Germline CDR1 and CDR2: WNHNN and SYGVQD (reference sequence). This CDR3 is built from 13 residues. The V gene end was trimmed by 5 bases and the J gene end by 3 bases; junction bases not matched to a gene: 2. The DNA of the CDR3 is TGCGCCAGCAGTAAGACAGGGGAAGAGACCCAGTACTTC. Its translation is CASSKTGEETQYF.

This chain links TRBV6-1 with TRBJ2-7, with D unclear. The CDR3 extends over 14 amino acids. Deletions cut 11 bases from V and 3 bases from J, with 20 bases between. Germline CDR1 is MNHNS and CDR2 is SASEGT. As DNA, the CDR3 is TGTGCCTCGGCCCAGACCAGTTTCTACTACGAGCAGTACTTC. Protein: CASAQTSFYYEQYF.

The chain uses TRBV27 and TRBJ1-4, with TRBD1 as a possible D gene (5 bases). The V end lost 5 bases, the J end lost 11 bases, and 18 bases lay between the germline ends. Germline V gene data show CDR1 as MNHEY and CDR2 as SMNVEV (reference sequence). This CDR3 region has 14 residues. The CDR3 protein is CASSLGGGGAKLFF. As DNA, the CDR3 is TGTGCCAGCAGTCTCGGCGGTGGAGGGGCGAAACTGTTTTTT.

This rearrangement joins TRBV27 to TRBJ2-3; D is ambiguous. Trimming pared 0 bases from V and 2 bases from J, leaving 9 bases between. This CDR3 region has 15 residues. From germline, CDR1 is MNHEY and CDR2 SMNVEV (reference sequence). This CDR3 reads CASSLSGYPTDTQYF. As DNA, the CDR3 is TGTGCCAGCAGTTTATCAGGGTACCCCACAGATACGCAGTATTTT.

The genes are TRBV27 and TRBJ2-5; tentatively, D is TRBD1 (6 bases). In germline, CDR1 is MNHEY, CDR2 SMNVEV (reference sequence). The CDR3 spans 14 residues. The ends were cut back, 5 bases at V and 5 bases at J, with 15 bases in the middle. As DNA, the CDR3 is TGTGCCAGCAGTCCTCTAGGGGGTTGGGAGACCCAGTACTTC. Translated: CASSPLGGWETQYF.

V gene TRBV6-6 combines with J gene TRBJ2-1; possibly TRBD1 for D (6 bases). Germline assignment: CDR1 MNHNY and CDR2 SVGAGI (reference sequence). V was pared by 6 bases and J by 4 bases, with 7 bases between. The CDR3 loop spans 12 amino acids. The CDR3 region has the DNA TGTGCCAGCAGCCAGGGGTACAATGAGCAGTTCTTC. Encoded protein: CASSQGYNEQFF.

The rearrangement joins TRBV6-5 to TRBJ2-2; D gene ambiguous. The CDR3 is 13 residues long. Deletions cut 2 bases from V and 6 bases from J, with 7 bases between. Germline V lookup: CDR1 MNHEY, CDR2 SVGAGI. DNA of the CDR3: TGTGCCAGCAGTTACGTGTCTCCCGGGGAGCTGTTTTTT. It codes for CASSYVSPGELFF.

The genes are TRBV29-1 and TRBJ2-6; D not certain. The germline V gene encodes CDR1 SQVTM and CDR2 ANQGSEA. V dropped 2 bases and J dropped 0 bases, with 8 bases sitting between them. The CDR3 covers 15 residues. CDR3: CSVELIDSGANVLTF. The CDR3 DNA sequence: TGCAGCGTTGAACTAATAGACTCTGGGGCCAACGTCCTGACTTTC.

V and J are TRBV6-1 and TRBJ1-3; D is possibly TRBD1 (6 bases). V was shortened by 1 base and J by 1 base, with 14 bases between the two germline ends. CDR3 length equals 17 residues. Germline V gives CDR1 MNHNS, CDR2 SASEGT. CDR3 protein: CASSEGAGHGSGNTIYF. The DNA for the CDR3 is TGTGCCAGCAGTGAAGGGGCGGGACATGGATCTGGAAACACCATATATTTT.

The chain carries TRBV5-6 and TRBJ2-7, with a weak D call TRBD1 (6 bases). Germline V gene data show CDR1 as SGHDT and CDR2 as YYEEEE. The germline V and J ends were trimmed by 4 bases and 4 bases, with 18 bases remaining between them. The CDR3 loop spans 15 amino acids. DNA for the CDR3: TGTGCCAGCAGCCTGGGGGCCCTCCCGGTATACGAGCAGTACTTC. Translating gives CASSLGALPVYEQYF.

J is TRBJ2-2 and V is TRBV10-3; tentatively, D is TRBD2 (6 bases). The CDR3 runs 13 residues. Trimming removed 8 bases from V and 0 bases from J, with 7 bases in between. Germline assignment: CDR1 ENHRY and CDR2 SYGVKD. Here the CDR3 reads CAIGLPNTGELFF. Written as DNA, the CDR3 is TGTGCCATCGGACTACCGAACACCGGGGAGCTGTTTTTT.

The genes are TRBV19 and TRBJ2-7; TRBD1 matches at 7 bases. The CDR3 is made up of 13 amino acids. Per the germline V gene, CDR1 is LNHDA and CDR2 is SQIVND (reference sequence). V shed 5 bases and J 3 bases; nucleotides not matched to a gene: 4. The CDR3 sequence: CASSSGQLYEQYF. The CDR3 nucleotides are TGTGCCAGTAGTTCGGGACAGCTCTACGAGCAGTACTTC. Drawing the rest from reference TRBV19 and TRBJ2-7, the complete variable domain is DGGITQSPKYLFRKEGQNVTLSCEQNLNHDAMYWYRQDPGQGLRLIYYSQIVNDFQKGDIAEGYSVSREKKESFPLTVTSAQKNPTAFYLCASSSGQLYEQYFGPGTRLTVT.